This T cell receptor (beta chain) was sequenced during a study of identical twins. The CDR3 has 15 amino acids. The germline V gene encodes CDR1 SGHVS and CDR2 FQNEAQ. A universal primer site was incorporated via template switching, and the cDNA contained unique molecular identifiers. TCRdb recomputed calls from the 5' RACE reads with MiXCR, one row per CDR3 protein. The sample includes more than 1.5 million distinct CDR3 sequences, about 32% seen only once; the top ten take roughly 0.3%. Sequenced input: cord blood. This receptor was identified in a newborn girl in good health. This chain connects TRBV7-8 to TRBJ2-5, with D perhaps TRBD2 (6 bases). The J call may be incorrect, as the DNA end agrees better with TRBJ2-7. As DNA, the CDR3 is TGTGCCAGCAGCTCTTGGTGGGACTTCCCCTACGAGCAGTACTTC. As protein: CASSSWWDFPYEQYF.